The 24 T cell receptor beta chains presented below share a single source sample, sequenced in a study of T cells in Graves' hyperthyroidism and ophthalmopathy. Template material for amplifying TCR beta CDR3 regions consisted of RNA transcripts. TCR CDR3 regions were first amplified by RT-PCR with HTBI primers. TCRdb itself ran the multiplex PCR reads through MiXCR, one entry per CDR3 protein. The sample lists over 700,000 distinct CDR3 sequences; 35% to 45% were seen once. Sequenced sample: blood. These receptors came from a man aged 18 to 30 with Graves' hyperthyroidism.

The chain uses TRBV10-3 and TRBJ2-2; D gene unclear. The CDR3 is 11 residues long. V was cut by 6 bases and J by 8 bases, with 7 bases left in between. The V gene's germline CDR1 is ENHRY and CDR2 SYGVKD. The CDR3 here is CAISPTGELFF. CDR3 DNA: TGTGCCATCAGCCCGACAGGGGAGCTGTTTTTT.

This chain connects TRBV30 to TRBJ2-5; D unresolved. Germline V gene data show CDR1 as GTSNPN and CDR2 as SVGIG (reference sequence). The CDR3 totals 13 residues. Trimming took off 2 bases at V and 5 bases at J, with 12 bases between the two ends. The CDR3 sequence is CAWSLAWGETQYF. In DNA form, the CDR3 reads TGTGCCTGGAGTCTGGCCTGGGGTGAGACCCAGTACTTC.

This clonotype has only a few counts. This chain connects TRBV12-3 or TRBV12-4 to TRBJ1-1, with D maybe TRBD1 (5 bases). Trimming removed 7 bases at V and 8 bases at J, with 11 bases between. CDR3 length: 11 amino acids. CDR3 protein: CASTGTGEAFF. The CDR3 DNA reads TGTGCCAGCACCGGGACGGGGGAAGCTTTCTTT.

To note about this clonotype: The DNA is omitted, as the CDR3 cannot be located on it reliably, and the CDR3 follows TCRdb's listing. The genes are TRBV29-1 and TRBJ1-1; the table's TRBD1 call for D was not verified on the DNA. From germline, CDR1 is SQVTM and CDR2 ANQGSEA. Counting both end residues, the CDR3 totals 13 amino acids. The CDR3: CSVRVGPGTEAFF.

This clonotype was counted ten times or more. V gene TRBV15 combines with J gene TRBJ2-7; possible D gene TRBD2, 6 bases. With 5 bases removed from V and 2 bases from J, the gap between germline ends came to 10 bases. The germline CDR1 and CDR2 sequences are LNHNV and YYDKDF (reference sequence). The CDR3 is 13 residues long. CDR3 sequence: CATSGDSPYEQYF. For the CDR3, the DNA is TGTGCCACCAGCGGGGACTCCCCCTACGAGCAGTACTTC. Full variable domain (rest looked up from reference TRBV15 and TRBJ2-7): DAMVIQNPRYQVTQFGKPVTLSCSQTLNHNVMYWYQQKSSQAPKLLFHYYDKDFNNEADTPDNFQSRRPNTSFCFLDIRSPGLGDTAMYLCATSGDSPYEQYFGPGTRLTVT.

The chain links TRBV25-1 to TRBJ1-1; possibly TRBD1 for D (6 bases). CDR3 length equals 11 residues. With 6 bases removed from V and 8 bases from J, the gap between germline ends came to 10 bases. The germline gives CDR1 MGHDK, CDR2 SYGVNS. The CDR3 region has the DNA TGTGCCAGCAGGACCCAGGGGGAAGCTTTCTTT. Protein product: CASRTQGEAFF. The full variable domain, rest sourced from reference TRBV25-1 and TRBJ1-1, is EADIYQTPRYLVIGTGKKITLECSQTMGHDKMYWYQQDPGMELHLIHYSYGVNSTEKGDLSSESTVSRIRTEHFPLTLESARPSHTSQYLCASRTQGEAFFGQGTRLTVV.

This clonotype was detected ten times or more. This rearrangement joins TRBV7-2 to TRBJ2-7; no reliable D call. V was shortened by 5 bases and J by 6 bases, with 14 bases between the two germline ends. Germline CDR1 reads SGHTA; CDR2 reads FQGNSA. The CDR3 loop spans 13 amino acids. CDR3 coding DNA: TGTGCCAGCAGCCCGATGGGCGCCGGCGAGCAGTACTTC. Residues: CASSPMGAGEQYF.

This clonotype has more than one count but fewer than ten. The CDR3 sequence: CASGLAGVVDEQYF. The DNA for the CDR3 is TGTGCCAGCGGACTAGCGGGAGTTGTAGACGAGCAGTACTTC. The chain joins TRBV7-2 to TRBJ2-7; TRBD2 agrees at 13 bases. CDR3 length: 14 amino acids. Germline trimming cut 8 bases from V and 5 bases from J; bases unmatched to any gene: 6. CDR1 and CDR2 from the germline V gene are SGHTA and FQGNSA.

The rearrangement uses TRBV11-2 and TRBJ1-6; tentative D call: TRBD1 (5 bases). With 5 bases removed from V and 6 bases from J, the gap between germline ends came to 14 bases. This CDR3 has 15 amino acids. Germline values: CDR1 SGHAT, CDR2 FQNNGV. The CDR3 DNA follows: TGTGCCAGCAGCCTGGGGACGACCCTTAATTCACCCCTCCACTTT. This translates into CASSLGTTLNSPLHF.

In its sample, this clonotype was seen many times. The V gene is TRBV9, the J gene TRBJ2-7; D perhaps matches TRBD2 (5 bases). V lost 0 bases to trimming and J lost 2 bases, with 6 bases between them. The CDR3 consists of 13 residues. Germline CDR1 is SGDLS and CDR2 is YYNGEE. In nucleotides, the CDR3 is TGTGCCAGCAGCGTAGGAGCGGCCTACGAGCAGTACTTC. Amino acids: CASSVGAAYEQYF.

This rearrangement joins TRBV7-2 to TRBJ2-7, with 11 bases aligning to TRBD2. Losses at the gene ends were 5 bases for V and 4 bases for J; bases not matched to a gene: 10. The germline V gene has CDR1 SGHTA and CDR2 FQGNSA. The CDR3 contains 16 residues. CDR3 protein: CASSGTASGRPYEQYF. CDR3 in DNA: TGTGCCAGCAGCGGAACCGCTAGCGGGAGGCCATACGAGCAGTACTTC.

This clonotype was observed many times. The chain uses TRBV29-1 and TRBJ1-1, with D possibly TRBD1 on 6 matching bases. V shed 0 bases and J shed 4 bases, with 9 bases lying between them. The CDR3 has 13 amino acids. Germline lookup yields CDR1 SQVTM and CDR2 ANQGSEA. The DNA for the CDR3 is TGCAGCGTTGAAGAAGGGGGGCGCACTGAAGCTTTCTTT. As protein: CSVEEGGRTEAFF.

There are a few counts of this clonotype. The V gene is TRBV6-1, the J gene TRBJ1-1, with a possible D match to TRBD1 (6 bases). The CDR3 is made up of 15 amino acids. CDR1 is MNHNS, CDR2 SASEGT, per germline. V was trimmed by 1 base and J by 3 bases, leaving 12 bases between them. CDR3 nucleotides: TGTGCCAGCAGTGAAGACTTACAGGGTTACACTGAAGCTTTCTTT. This codes for CASSEDLQGYTEAFF.

This clonotype showed up just a few times. This chain connects TRBV7-9 to TRBJ2-7, with 9 bases that match TRBD1. Germline values: CDR1 SEHNR, CDR2 FQNEAQ (reference sequence). The CDR3 covers 15 residues. Trimming cost V 4 bases and J 2 bases; bases outside gene matches: 6. CDR3 DNA: TGTGCCAGCAGCTCTGACAGGGGGATTACCTACGAGCAGTACTTC. Amino acids: CASSSDRGITYEQYF.

This clonotype was counted ten times or more. J is TRBJ1-6 and V is TRBV12-3 or TRBV12-4, with D uncertain. The CDR3 has 15 residues. Trimming shortened V by 8 bases and J by 0 bases, and 11 bases separated the two germline ends. The CDR3 region is CASARSSSYNSPLHF. As DNA, the CDR3 is TGTGCCAGCGCCCGATCTAGCTCCTATAATTCACCCCTCCACTTT.

This chain connects TRBV7-2 to TRBJ1-2; a possible D gene is TRBD1 (5 bases). Germline assignment: CDR1 SGHTA and CDR2 FQGNSA. The CDR3 spans 15 residues. The V gene lost 5 bases and the J gene lost 3 bases, with 16 bases spanning the gap. CDR3 residues: CASSPTSGRDYGYTF. The CDR3 nucleotides read TGTGCCAGCAGCCCAACATCGGGACGGGACTATGGCTACACCTTC.

The genes are TRBV7-9 and TRBJ1-1, with 7 bases identical to TRBD1. CDR3 length equals 16 residues. With V trimmed by 5 bases and J by 8 bases, 17 bases remained unmatched. Looked up from germline, CDR1 is SEHNR and CDR2 is FQNEAQ (reference sequence). The CDR3 DNA follows: TGTGCCAGCAGCCCCCGGGACAGCTTTGAGGGTTTAGAAGCTTTCTTT. This encodes CASSPRDSFEGLEAFF.

This clonotype has only a few counts. V usage is TRBV7-9 and J usage is TRBJ2-7, with TRBD1 identical over 7 bases. Germline V CDR1 and CDR2: SEHNR, FQNEAQ (reference sequence). The CDR3 runs 13 residues. Losses at the gene ends were 6 bases for V and 5 bases for J; bases not matched to a gene: 7. The CDR3: CASRSGTANEQYF. The CDR3 nucleotides are TGTGCCAGCAGGTCCGGGACAGCAAACGAGCAGTACTTC.

The chain recombines TRBV29-1 with TRBJ1-4; 9 nucleotides align to TRBD1. Germline loops: CDR1 SQVTM, CDR2 ANQGSEA. With 5 bases clipped from V and 8 bases from J, the junction kept 9 bases outside the gene matches. The CDR3 sequence is 14 residues long. The CDR3 DNA follows: TGCAGCGTTCTCCCGGGACAGGGTTGGGAAAAACTGTTTTTT. It specifies CSVLPGQGWEKLFF.

This clonotype was found a few times. The genes are TRBV14 and TRBJ1-1; D gene unclear. Per germline, CDR1 SGHDN and CDR2 FVKESK. The CDR3 is 15 amino acids. The V end was cut by 1 base, the J end by 0 bases, with 9 bases between. CDR3 sequence reads: CASSQVPGLNTEAFF. The DNA for the CDR3 is TGTGCCAGCAGCCAAGTCCCCGGATTGAACACTGAAGCTTTCTTT.

This clonotype has a single count. V and J are TRBV5-1 and TRBJ2-2; 11 bases map to TRBD2. Germline CDR1 and CDR2: SGHRS and YFSETQ. The CDR3 is made up of 16 amino acids. V shed 3 bases and J 5 bases; nucleotides not matched to a gene: 6. CDR3 DNA sequence: TGCGCCAGCAGCTCCCTAGCGGGAGGCGCAACCGGGGAGCTGTTTTTT. Its translation: CASSSLAGGATGELFF.

This clonotype was recorded many times. CDR3 bases: TGCAGTGCGGGGAGGGCACAGTCCTGGGGCTACACCTTC. This gives the protein CSAGRAQSWGYTF. The chain joins TRBV20-1 to TRBJ1-2, with D unresolved. Germline assignment: CDR1 DFQATT and CDR2 SNEGSKA (reference sequence). This CDR3 comprises 13 residues. V lost 6 bases to trimming and J lost 8 bases, with 19 bases between them.

This clonotype was recorded many times. V is TRBV13 and J is TRBJ2-7; 7 nucleotides match TRBD1. Germline V gene data show CDR1 as PRHDT and CDR2 as FYEKMQ (reference sequence). V dropped 9 bases and J dropped 1; count of bases not matched to a gene: 3. CDR3 length: 12 amino acids. The DNA of the CDR3 is TGTGCCAGGCCGGGACAGTCCTACGAGCAGTACTTC. It specifies CARPGQSYEQYF.

The V gene is TRBV2, the J gene TRBJ1-6; D uncertain. Between the trimmed V and J ends, which lost 6 bases and 4 bases, there was a span of 13 bases. The germline CDR1 and CDR2 sequences are SNHLY and FYNNEI. The CDR3 extends over 15 amino acids. In DNA, the CDR3 is TGTGCCAGCAGGCCCGACGGCCCGTATAATTCACCCCTCCACTTT. Encoded protein: CASRPDGPYNSPLHF.